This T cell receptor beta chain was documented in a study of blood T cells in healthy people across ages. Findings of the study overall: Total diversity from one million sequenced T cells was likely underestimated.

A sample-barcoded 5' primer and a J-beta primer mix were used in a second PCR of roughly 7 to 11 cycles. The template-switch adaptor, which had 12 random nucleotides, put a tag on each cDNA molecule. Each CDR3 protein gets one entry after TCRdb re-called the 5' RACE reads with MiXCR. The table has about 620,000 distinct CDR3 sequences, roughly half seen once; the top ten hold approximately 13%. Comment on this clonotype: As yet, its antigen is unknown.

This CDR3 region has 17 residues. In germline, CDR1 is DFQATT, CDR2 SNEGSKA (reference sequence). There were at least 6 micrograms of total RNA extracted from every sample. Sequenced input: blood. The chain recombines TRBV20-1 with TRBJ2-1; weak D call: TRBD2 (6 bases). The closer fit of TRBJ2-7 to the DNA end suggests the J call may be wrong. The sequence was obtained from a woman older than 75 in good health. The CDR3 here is CSARVLLGTPSYNEQYF. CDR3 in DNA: TGCAGTGCTAGAGTCCTTTTGGGGACTCCTTCCTACAATGAGCAGTACTTC.